Listed below are T cell receptor beta chains from one sample, sequenced in a study of T cell responses to AZD1222 COVID-19 vaccine. Profiled with immunoSEQ multiplex PCR; TCRdb holds only in-frame clones, not every one. The table has 90,000 or so clones, approximately 89% seen once. The sample consisted of peripheral blood, taken 28 days after the second AZD1222 dose. The receptors here all came from an adult who received the AZD1222 COVID-19 vaccine. The CDR3 runs from the conserved cysteine through the conserved F or W. Each record gives: D gene, CDR3 length, clone size, J gene, V gene, CDR3 DNA, CDR3 protein. D genes are given only for firm matches. The size field is filled for only some rows; it gives once, few, many or a size class.

>TRBD1|13|-|TRBJ2-7|TRBV28
TGTGCCAGCAGTCCAGGGGGCCTCTACGAGCAGTACTTC
CASSPGGLYEQYF
>-|14|-|TRBJ1-4|TRBV7-8
TGTGCCAGCACCCCGGGGCGCGCAAATGAAAAACTGTTTTTT
CASTPGRANEKLFF
>-|14|-|TRBJ2-2|TRBV7-3
TGTGCCAGCAGCTCCGTCGGGCGAACCGGGGAGCTGTTTTTT
CASSSVGRTGELFF
>-|15|-|TRBJ1-1|TRBV19
TGTGCCAGTAGCAATAAACAGGGTGTGGACACTGAAGCTTTCTTT
CASSNKQGVDTEAFF
>-|12|-|TRBJ1-1|TRBV7-2
TGTGCCAGCAGCTTAGCGGGGGCGCGGGCTTTCTTT
CASSLAGARAFF
>-|15|-|TRBJ1-3|TRBV30
TGTGCCTGGAGTGTACGGGGGCCTGGTGGAAACACCATATATTTT
CAWSVRGPGGNTIYF
>-|13|-|TRBJ1-1|TRBV30
TGTGCCTGGACGGGGGGACTGAACACTGAAGCTTTCTTT
CAWTGGLNTEAFF
>-|14|-|TRBJ2-2|TRBV27
TGTGCCAGCAGTCCTATGGGGCCGACCGGGGAGCTGTTTTTT
CASSPMGPTGELFF
>-|16|-|TRBJ2-1|TRBV3-1/TRBV3-2
TGTGCCAGCAGCCAAGTAGGGCTCCGAATAAACAATGAGCAGTTCTTC
CASSQVGLRINNEQFF
>-|14|-|TRBJ2-7|TRBV6-2/TRBV6-3
TGTGCCAGCAGTTACGGTCCCGGCGGCTACGAGCAGTACTTC
CASSYGPGGYEQYF
>-|17|-|TRBJ1-3|TRBV28
TGTGCCAGCAGTCCCTCCCCAGGGGTCGAGGGTGGAAACACCATATATTTT
CASSPSPGVEGGNTIYF
>-|13|-|TRBJ2-7|TRBV11-3
TGTGCCAGCAGCCCTCGAGGGGCCTACGAGCAGTACTTC
CASSPRGAYEQYF
>-|15|-|TRBJ2-3|TRBV6-6
TGTGCCAGCAGTTTCGGACAGTCGGTCCCAGATACGCAGTATTTT
CASSFGQSVPDTQYF
>-|12|-|TRBJ2-5|TRBV6-5
TGTGCCAGCAGCACAGACCAAGAGACCCAGTACTTC
CASSTDQETQYF
>-|11|-|TRBJ1-5|TRBV20-1
TGCAGTGCCATGCGGGATCAGCCCCAGCATTTT
CSAMRDQPQHF
>-|12|-|TRBJ2-7|TRBV27
TGTGCCAGCAGGACTACCGGCTACGAGCAGTACTTC
CASRTTGYEQYF
>-|15|-|TRBJ1-5|TRBV5-6
TGTGCCAGCAGCCTAGCAGGGCGGTTCGGGCAGCCCCAGCATTTT
CASSLAGRFGQPQHF
>-|13|-|TRBJ2-2|TRBV5-1
TGCGCCAGCGATGAAGGGAACACCGGGGAGCTGTTTTTT
CASDEGNTGELFF
>-|15|-|TRBJ1-2|TRBV7-9
TGTGCCAGCAGCCAAGGAATCCAGGGAGCTGATGGCTACACCTTC
CASSQGIQGADGYTF
>-|13|-|TRBJ2-3|TRBV7-3
TGTGCCAGCAGCTTAGGGATCCAGGATACGCAGTATTTT
CASSLGIQDTQYF
>-|18|-|TRBJ1-5|TRBV4-3
TGCGCCAGCAGCCAAGAGACCACGGGCATTGGAGGCAATCAGCCCCAGCATTTT
CASSQETTGIGGNQPQHF
>-|13|few|TRBJ1-1|TRBV9
TGTGCCAGCAGCGTAGCAGGGAACACTGAAGCTTTCTTT
CASSVAGNTEAFF
>-|13|-|TRBJ2-3|TRBV5-1
TGCGCCAGCAGCTTGGCCGCTGCAGATACGCAGTATTTT
CASSLAAADTQYF
>-|15|-|TRBJ2-7|TRBV4-3
TGCGCCAGCAGCCAAGCCATCACCAGCTCCTACGAGCAGTACTTC
CASSQAITSSYEQYF
>-|15|-|TRBJ1-3|TRBV11-2
TGTGCCAGCAGCTTAGATTCAGGGTCTGGAAACACCATATATTTT
CASSLDSGSGNTIYF
>-|15|-|TRBJ2-7|TRBV9
TGTGCCAGCAGCGTCTTCCCAGGGGATTCCTACGAGCAGTACTTC
CASSVFPGDSYEQYF
>-|15|-|TRBJ2-5|TRBV5-1
TGCGCCAGCAGCTCTTCCACCGGACGACAAGAGACCCAGTACTTC
CASSSSTGRQETQYF
>-|14|-|TRBJ1-1|TRBV7-9
TGTGCCAGCAGCCAGCAGGCCGTGAACACTGAAGCTTTCTTT
CASSQQAVNTEAFF
>-|13|few|TRBJ1-2|TRBV5-6
TGTGCCACTAACGTGGCCCTTAACTATGGCTACACCTTC
CATNVALNYGYTF
>-|15|-|TRBJ2-2|TRBV6-5
TGTGCCAGCAGTCACCGGGGGGCAGGCACCGGGGAGCTGTTTTTT
CASSHRGAGTGELFF
>-|13|once|TRBJ1-5|TRBV6-5
TGTGCCAGCACCCCGACCCCCAATCAGCCCCAGCATTTT
CASTPTPNQPQHF
>-|15|-|TRBJ2-1|TRBV3-1/TRBV3-2
TGTGCCAGCAGCCTAGGGACAAGTTCTCACAATGAGCAGTTCTTC
CASSLGTSSHNEQFF
>TRBD1|12|-|TRBJ2-7|TRBV12-3/TRBV12-4
TGTGCCAGCAGCTCGGGACAGAACGAGCAGTACTTC
CASSSGQNEQYF
>TRBD2|15|-|TRBJ2-1|TRBV27
TGTGCCAGCAGTTTTACCAGCGGGGGGGCCCGGGAGCAGTTCTTC
CASSFTSGGAREQFF
>TRBD1|16|-|TRBJ1-5|TRBV18
TGTGCCAGCTCCATGGGCAGGGGGGATAGCAATCAGCCCCAGCATTTT
CASSMGRGDSNQPQHF
>-|17|-|TRBJ1-5|TRBV4-2
TGTGCCAGCAGCCAAGATTCCGGGTACAGGGACAATCAGCCCCAGCATTTT
CASSQDSGYRDNQPQHF
>TRBD1|15|-|TRBJ2-1|TRBV6-5
TGTGCCAGCAGTTACTCGGGACAGGGCTACAATGAGCAGTTCTTC
CASSYSGQGYNEQFF
>-|17|-|TRBJ2-7|TRBV7-4
TGTGCCAGCAGCTTAGAAAACGTGCATTCCAACTTCTACGAGCAGTACTTC
CASSLENVHSNFYEQYF
>-|16|once|TRBJ1-2|TRBV21-1
TGTGCCAGCAGCAAACCGGGACAGGACCGGGGCTATGGCTACACCTTC
CASSKPGQDRGYGYTF
>-|14|-|TRBJ2-2|TRBV5-1
TGCGCCAGCAGTGTGCGGGCGAACACCGGGGAGCTGTTTTTT
CASSVRANTGELFF
>TRBD1|16|-|TRBJ1-2|TRBV18
TGTGCCAGCTCACCATTAGCTGGGACAGGGAACTATGGCTACACCTTC
CASSPLAGTGNYGYTF
>TRBD1|15|-|TRBJ2-2|TRBV6-5
TGTGCCAGCAGGTGGACAGGGCCGGGTCCCGGGGAGCTGTTTTTT
CASRWTGPGPGELFF